A single sample is the source of the 15 T cell receptor beta chains below, sequenced in a study of OX40 agonist ivuxolimab in advanced cancers. Receptor libraries were prepared by the immunoSEQ multiplex PCR assay. In TCRdb, the immuneACCESS table is reduced to in-frame sequences with V and J assigned. These tables do not hold every clone; where another copy was compared, an unresolved V gene accounts for under half, and the others remain unexplained. The sample data list around 60,000 clones, and around 90% of these were observed just once. The biggest ten clones account for around 16% of the sample. The source was CD4+ or CD8+ T cells sorted from blood, collected in a trial of the OX40 agonist ivuxolimab. The receptors were sampled from an adult with an advanced solid tumor such as melanoma, head and neck, liver or kidney cancer.

Concerning this clone: One junction end does not reproduce the germline sequence, and a read error may be involved. The chain uses TRBV7-9 and TRBJ1-3; TRBD1 might be the D (5 bases). Germline CDR1 SEHNR, CDR2 FQNEAQ (reference sequence). The CDR3 runs to 12 residues. The CDR3 loop is CASSLLGTFPDF. In DNA, the CDR3 is TGTGCCAGCAGCTTACTCGGGACTTTCCCCGATTTT.

The rearrangement uses TRBV14 and TRBJ1-1, with D tentatively TRBD1 (5 bases). V dropped 4 bases and J dropped 1 base, with 19 bases sitting between them. This CDR3 has 17 residues. Germline-derived CDR1 and CDR2 are SGHDN and FVKESK. CDR3 sequence reads: CASSLPSRTRGNTEAFF. DNA of the CDR3: TGTGCCAGCAGCCTTCCAAGCCGGACGAGGGGGAACACTGAAGCTTTCTTT. The entire variable domain, with the rest obtained from reference TRBV14 and TRBJ1-1, is as follows: EAGVTQFPSHSVIEKGQTVTLRCDPISGHDNLYWYRRVMGKEIKFLLHFVKESKQDESGMPNNRFLAERTGGTYSTLKVQPAELEDSGVYFCASSLPSRTRGNTEAFFGQGTRLTVV.

As for this clone: This sample includes further DNA sequences coding for the same CDR3. V is TRBV27 and J is TRBJ1-2; possible D gene TRBD1, 6 bases. The CDR3 length is 14 residues. The V gene's germline CDR1 is MNHEY and CDR2 SMNVEV (reference sequence). V shed 8 bases and J shed 2 bases, with 15 bases lying between them. In DNA form, the CDR3 reads TGTGCCAGCCGCAAGGGGACACAAAACTATGGCTACACCTTC. It translates to CASRKGTQNYGYTF.

This clone is a singleton in its sample. The J gene is TRBJ1-4, the V gene TRBV10-3, with a possible D match to TRBD1 (5 bases). The CDR3 runs 15 residues. Germline CDR1 and CDR2: ENHRY and SYGVKD. Trimming shortened V by 6 bases and J by 8 bases, and 19 bases separated the two germline ends. Written as DNA, the CDR3 is TGTGCCATCAGCGACTGGGGGGAGCCCGAGGAAAAACTGTTTTTT. The encoded protein is CAISDWGEPEEKLFF.

This clone is labeled as medium-sized. The genes are TRBV6-1 and TRBJ1-5; D unclear. CDR1 is MNHNS, CDR2 SASEGT, per germline. The CDR3 is made up of 15 amino acids. Trimming took off 1 base at V and 4 bases at J, with 11 bases between the two ends. The CDR3 spells CASSEVWALNQPQHF. CDR3 in DNA: TGTGCCAGCAGTGAAGTTTGGGCACTGAATCAGCCCCAGCATTTT.

The V call is TRBV7-2, the J call TRBJ2-1; tentative D call: TRBD2 (5 bases). Germline V gene lookup returns CDR1 SGHTA and CDR2 FQGNSA. The V end lost 1 base, the J end lost 7 bases, and 14 bases lay between the germline ends. CDR3 length equals 15 residues. The CDR3 DNA sequence: TGTGCCAGCAGCTTAGTGCGAGCGGCGCAGAATGAGCAGTTCTTC. Protein: CASSLVRAAQNEQFF.

For the CDR3, the DNA is TGTGCCACCAGCAGAGTGGGTAGCGCTCTTGATGAGCAGTTCTTC. The encoded protein is CATSRVGSALDEQFF. This chain links TRBV15 with TRBJ2-1; D possibly corresponds to TRBD2 (5 bases). The germline gives CDR1 LNHNV, CDR2 YYDKDF (reference sequence). Deletions cut 1 base from V and 8 bases from J, with 15 bases between. The CDR3 spans 15 residues.

This chain links TRBV14 with TRBJ2-5, with TRBD1 matching over 10 bases. J lost 2 bases, V lost 4 bases, and 4 bases had no gene match. Germline assignment: CDR1 SGHDN and CDR2 FVKESK. This CDR3 contains 15 residues. CDR3 coding DNA: TGTGCCAGCAGCCCCCCGGGACAGGGGCAAGAGACCCAGTACTTC. It codes for CASSPPGQGQETQYF.

V usage is TRBV6-1 and J usage is TRBJ1-2; no firm D call. The germline CDR1 and CDR2 sequences are MNHNS and SASEGT. Trimming cost V 2 bases and J 0 bases, with 10 bases left between them. The CDR3 runs 15 residues. The CDR3 here is CASSEPPWPNYGYTF. DNA for the CDR3: TGTGCCAGCAGTGAACCGCCATGGCCTAACTATGGCTACACCTTC.

This rearrangement joins TRBV9 to TRBJ2-7; 7 positions agree with TRBD1. CDR1 is SGDLS, CDR2 YYNGEE, per germline. With V trimmed by 4 bases and J by 1 base, 5 bases remained unmatched. The CDR3 is 14 amino acids. CDR3: CASSPRDRSYEQYF. In DNA, the CDR3 is TGTGCCAGCAGCCCGAGGGACAGATCCTACGAGCAGTACTTC.

The chain links TRBV27 to TRBJ2-1; D gene uncertain. In germline, CDR1 is MNHEY, CDR2 SMNVEV (reference sequence). This CDR3 is built from 10 residues. Trimming removed 6 bases from V and 10 bases from J, with 7 bases in between. As DNA, the CDR3 is TGTGCCAGCAGGGGTCGAGAGCAGTTCTTC. It yields the protein CASRGREQFF.

V gene TRBV5-1 combines with J gene TRBJ1-5; D is perhaps TRBD1 (6 bases). This CDR3 is 14 amino acids long. Germline V gene lookup returns CDR1 SGHRS and CDR2 YFSETQ. Trimming took off 4 bases at V and 5 bases at J, with 13 bases between the two ends. This chain's CDR3 is CASSEQGSDQPQHF. In DNA form, the CDR3 reads TGCGCCAGCAGCGAACAGGGTTCGGATCAGCCCCAGCATTTT.

This chain links TRBV4-1 with TRBJ2-7; D not resolved. The V and J ends lost 4 bases and 3 bases respectively, with 13 bases between them. The germline gives CDR1 MGHRA, CDR2 YSYEKL. The CDR3 consists of 14 residues. CDR3: CASSRIAPDYEQYF. Here the CDR3 DNA reads TGCGCCAGCAGCCGGATCGCGCCTGACTACGAGCAGTACTTC.

The chain uses TRBV18 and TRBJ1-6, with 7 nucleotides matching TRBD1. Germline V gene lookup returns CDR1 KGHSH and CDR2 LQKENI. This CDR3 is 15 amino acids long. The J segment lost 9 bases and the V segment lost 2 bases, leaving 7 bases of the junction unmatched. The chain's CDR3 is CASSPGTEIISPLHF. The CDR3 DNA follows: TGTGCCAGCTCACCAGGGACAGAGATAATTTCACCCCTCCACTTT.

CDR3 amino acids: CASSAGGIGTDTQYF. The CDR3 region has the DNA TGTGCCAGCAGTGCAGGGGGAATTGGCACAGATACGCAGTATTTT. The chain recombines TRBV11-3 with TRBJ2-3; 7 bases align to TRBD1. Germline lookup yields CDR1 SGHNT and CDR2 YENEEA. This CDR3 contains 15 residues. Trimming removed 6 bases from V and 1 base from J; junction bases left unmatched: 7.